The 18 T cell receptor beta chains given below trace back to one sample, sequenced in a study of Graves' ophthalmopathy and Graves' hyperthyroidism. The authors amplified TCR beta CDR3 regions, and they did so from RNA transcripts for repertoire sequencing. An initial RT-PCR round employing HTBI primers preceded a second-round multiplex PCR. TCRdb analysed the multiplex PCR reads with MiXCR anew, one entry per CDR3 protein. The sample includes hundreds of thousands of distinct CDR3 sequences, 22% of them seen just once. The sequenced sample consisted of peripheral blood. The receptors stem from a woman aged 18-29 years with stable Graves' hyperthyroidism. Some clones in this sample may be carry-over from other donors' samples.

This clonotype appeared many times. The rearrangement links TRBV5-5 to TRBJ1-1, with D uncertain. This CDR3 comprises 13 residues. The germline V gene encodes CDR1 SGHKS and CDR2 YYEKEE (reference sequence). Trimming stripped 1 base from V and 5 bases from J, with 9 bases between. CDR3 DNA sequence: TGTGCCAGCAGCTTGCATGGTCTAACTGAAGCTTTCTTT. This codes for CASSLHGLTEAFF.

This clonotype was detected many times. The rearrangement joins TRBV20-1 to TRBJ1-2; weak D call: TRBD1 (5 bases). Trimming removed 7 bases at V and 8 bases at J, with 23 bases between. The germline CDR1 and CDR2 sequences are DFQATT and SNEGSKA (reference sequence). CDR3 size: 14 residues. CDR3 amino acids: CSGAEGVIRGGYTF. The CDR3 bases are TGCAGTGGGGCCGAAGGGGTTATTCGTGGAGGCTACACCTTC.

The sample holds many counts of this clonotype. V usage is TRBV5-1 and J usage is TRBJ2-2; tentative D call: TRBD2 (6 bases). V lost 7 bases and J 1 base, leaving 14 bases between the germline ends. Germline V lookup: CDR1 SGHRS, CDR2 YFSETQ. The CDR3 runs to 15 residues. The CDR3 DNA sequence: TGCGCCAGCGGAAACGGGGGTAGGAACACCGGGGAGCTGTTTTTT. Translated: CASGNGGRNTGELFF.

Many counts were recorded for this clonotype. The CDR3 region has the DNA TGTGCCAGCAGCTTAGCGTGGGGGCTGGGGATTCACTATGGCTACACCTTC. It specifies CASSLAWGLGIHYGYTF. The chain has TRBV7-2 and TRBJ1-2; D perhaps matches TRBD1 (6 bases). Trimming shortened V by 0 bases and J by 3 bases, and 17 bases separated the two germline ends. This CDR3 region has 17 residues. Germline values: CDR1 SGHTA, CDR2 FQGNSA.

This clonotype was found many times. The rearrangement uses TRBV20-1 and TRBJ2-5; the match to TRBD2 covers 11 bases. The germline CDR1 and CDR2 sequences are DFQATT and SNEGSKA (reference sequence). The CDR3 totals 14 residues. Trimming removed 5 bases from V and 5 bases from J; junction bases left unmatched: 7. The CDR3: CSAVWTSGLETQYF. CDR3 in DNA: TGCAGTGCTGTATGGACTAGCGGGCTGGAGACCCAGTACTTC.

This clonotype was observed at least ten times. V is TRBV7-9 and J is TRBJ2-5; perhaps TRBD2 as D (6 bases). The V end lost 3 bases, the J end lost 2 bases, and 13 bases lay between the germline ends. Germline values: CDR1 SEHNR, CDR2 FQNEAQ (reference sequence). The CDR3 spans 15 residues. As DNA, the CDR3 is TGTGCCAGCAGCTTTCTCGGCGGGACTCAAGAGACCCAGTACTTC. This encodes CASSFLGGTQETQYF.

This clonotype was recorded many times. The chain links TRBV7-2 to TRBJ1-5; 7 nucleotides agree with TRBD1. The CDR3 runs to 15 residues. The V segment lost 4 bases and the J segment 4 bases; nucleotides outside the gene matches: 7. Germline values: CDR1 SGHTA, CDR2 FQGNSA. The CDR3, as DNA: TGTGCCAGCAGCTACAAGACAGGGACTAATCAGCCCCAGCATTTT. Its protein is CASSYKTGTNQPQHF.

This clonotype was seen repeatedly, ten times or more. This chain connects TRBV6-1 to TRBJ2-7, with 8 positions matching TRBD2. The CDR3 covers 15 residues. V lost 5 bases and J lost 0; bases outside the gene matches: 6. From germline, CDR1 is MNHNS and CDR2 SASEGT. The CDR3, as DNA: TGTGCCAGCAGTATCCGAGCGGGGGACTCCTACGAGCAGTACTTC. As protein: CASSIRAGDSYEQYF.

This clonotype was observed many times. V is TRBV6-5 and J is TRBJ1-1; unclear D gene. The V end lost 7 bases, the J end lost 2 bases, and 5 bases lay between the germline ends. In germline, CDR1 is MNHEY, CDR2 SVGAGI. This CDR3 has 11 residues. The CDR3 region is CASTTNTEAFF. The CDR3 DNA follows: TGTGCCAGCACCACTAACACTGAAGCTTTCTTT.

This clonotype was seen at least ten times. The chain couples TRBV12-3 or TRBV12-4 to TRBJ1-6; TRBD1 agrees at 10 bases. The junction had 6 bases not matched to a gene; V was cut back by 3 bases and J by 7 bases. This CDR3 region has 16 residues. The CDR3 loop is CASSFNQGQGNSPLHF. The DNA of the CDR3 is TGTGCCAGCAGTTTCAATCAGGGACAGGGGAATTCACCCCTCCACTTT.

The chain has TRBV19 and TRBJ1-5, with 9 bases that match TRBD1. The germline gives CDR1 LNHDA, CDR2 SQIVND (reference sequence). The CDR3 extends over 14 amino acids. V lost 7 bases, J lost 3 bases, and 4 bases stayed unmatched. CDR3 DNA: TGTGCCAGTAACACAGGGGGCTTCAATCAGCCCCAGCATTTT. Translating gives CASNTGGFNQPQHF.

In this sample, this clonotype turned up many times. The chain carries TRBV19 and TRBJ1-5; D is undetermined. V was cut by 3 bases and J by 4 bases, with 13 bases left in between. This CDR3 has 15 residues. Germline-derived CDR1 and CDR2 are LNHDA and SQIVND (reference sequence). CDR3: CASSIYGVANQPQHF. CDR3 DNA: TGTGCCAGTAGTATTTATGGGGTTGCAAATCAGCCCCAGCATTTT. The whole variable domain, filled in from reference TRBV19 and TRBJ1-5, reads DGGITQSPKYLFRKEGQNVTLSCEQNLNHDAMYWYRQDPGQGLRLIYYSQIVNDFQKGDIAEGYSVSREKKESFPLTVTSAQKNPTAFYLCASSIYGVANQPQHFGDGTRLSIL.

This clonotype was detected many times. This chain uses TRBV6-5 with TRBJ1-2; perhaps TRBD1 as D (5 bases). The V gene lost 0 bases and the J gene lost 4 bases, with 9 bases spanning the gap. Germline V gives CDR1 MNHEY, CDR2 SVGAGI. This CDR3 has 14 amino acids. The CDR3 DNA sequence: TGTGCCAGCAGTTACTCATGGACACCCTATGGCTACACCTTC. Protein product: CASSYSWTPYGYTF.

V is TRBV20-1 and J is TRBJ2-5, with TRBD2 identical over 11 bases. In germline, CDR1 is DFQATT, CDR2 SNEGSKA (reference sequence). Germline trimming cut 5 bases from V and 4 bases from J; bases unmatched to any gene: 9. This CDR3 contains 15 residues. CDR3 amino acids: CSAYPLAGGRETQYF. CDR3 DNA sequence: TGCAGTGCTTATCCTCTAGCGGGGGGCCGAGAGACCCAGTACTTC.

This chain joins TRBV29-1 and TRBJ1-1; 9 bases match TRBD1. Germline V CDR1 and CDR2: SQVTM, ANQGSEA. Germline trimming cut 6 bases from V and 1 base from J; bases unmatched to any gene: 9. This CDR3 comprises 15 residues. The CDR3 DNA sequence: TGCAGCGTACAAGGACAGGGGAGGGGGAACACTGAAGCTTTCTTT. It specifies CSVQGQGRGNTEAFF.

The chain joins TRBV20-1 to TRBJ1-2; D possibly corresponds to TRBD1 (5 bases). The length of the CDR3 is 14 residues. From germline, CDR1 is DFQATT and CDR2 SNEGSKA (reference sequence). V lost 6 bases to trimming and J lost 0 bases, with 14 bases between them. The CDR3 nucleotides read TGCAGTGCCGGGAGCGGGGGGGCTAACTATGGCTACACCTTC. Its protein is CSAGSGGANYGYTF.

This clonotype was observed at least ten times. Germline and junction disagree at one end, which may indicate a read error. V is TRBV19 and J is TRBJ2-4; 7 bases are a match to TRBD2. This CDR3 region has 15 residues. Germline V gene lookup returns CDR1 LNHDA and CDR2 SQIVND (reference sequence). CDR3 sequence reads: CASTMGGHAKNIKYF. CDR3 DNA sequence: TGTGCCAGTACCATGGGAGGGCATGCCAAAAACATTAAGTACTTC.

This clonotype was recorded at least ten times. The rearrangement uses TRBV2 and TRBJ1-2; 10 positions agree with TRBD1. The germline V gene encodes CDR1 SNHLY and CDR2 FYNNEI. CDR3 length: 13 residues. Unmatched junction bases numbered 5, after V lost 8 bases and J lost 5 bases. In DNA form, the CDR3 reads TGTGCCAGCGGGACAGGGGTTGGATATGGCTACACCTTC. Translated: CASGTGVGYGYTF.